Presented here are 24 T cell receptor beta chains from one specimen sequenced in a study of brain T cells in children with intractable seizures. The time point was: blood from clinic visit 5 months post-surgery; TSC patient then seizure free. Repertoires were generated with immunoSEQ multiplex PCR, while TCRdb's copy carries only in-frame clones and drops some. In the table there are 340,000 or so clones, 93% of which are singletons. The sample was peripheral blood, taken approximately 5 months after surgery. The receptors were gathered from a boy younger than two with tuberous sclerosis and intractable seizures.

The V call is TRBV5-1, the J call TRBJ2-3; D unclear. CDR3 size: 17 residues. Germline CDR1 is SGHRS and CDR2 is YFSETQ. With 6 bases removed from V and 0 bases from J, the gap between germline ends came to 20 bases. CDR3 nucleotides: TGCGCCAGCACGATAGGCCTCGTGACCCGTAGCACAGATACGCAGTATTTT. Protein: CASTIGLVTRSTDTQYF.

V is TRBV4-2 and J is TRBJ2-3; 9 bases fit TRBD2. J gave up 1 base and V 4 bases, and 12 bases lay outside the gene matches. The CDR3 sequence is 18 residues long. Germline V gene lookup returns CDR1 LGHNA and CDR2 YNFKEQ. CDR3 in DNA: TGTGCCAGCAGCCCTCTTGCGGGAGGGCCTTCGGGCACAGATACGCAGTATTTT. This gives the protein CASSPLAGGPSGTDTQYF.

J is TRBJ2-7 and V is TRBV30; D may be TRBD2 (5 bases). Germline lookup yields CDR1 GTSNPN and CDR2 SVGIG (reference sequence). V was trimmed by 0 bases and J by 2 bases, leaving 11 bases between them. The CDR3 has 14 residues. CDR3 residues: CAWSVYSGTYEQYF. The CDR3 region has the DNA TGTGCCTGGAGTGTTTACAGCGGAACCTACGAGCAGTACTTC.

CDR3 region: CASSWDSGYGYTF. The DNA for the CDR3 is TGTGCCAGCAGTTGGGACAGCGGCTATGGCTACACCTTC. This sequence joins TRBV6-5 and TRBJ1-2; 7 bases line up with TRBD1. From germline, CDR1 is MNHEY and CDR2 SVGAGI. J gave up 4 bases and V 4 bases, and 3 bases lay outside the gene matches. The CDR3 extends over 13 amino acids.

This chain links TRBV4-1 with TRBJ1-1; a weak D match, TRBD1 (6 bases). Trimming shortened V by 4 bases and J by 1 base, and 13 bases separated the two germline ends. The CDR3 spans 15 residues. Germline CDR1 and CDR2: MGHRA and YSYEKL. The CDR3 here is CASSLGGSGNTEAFF. CDR3 DNA sequence: TGCGCCAGCAGCCTAGGGGGTTCGGGGAACACTGAAGCTTTCTTT.

A single count supports this clone. The rearrangement joins TRBV24-1 to TRBJ2-1; TRBD2 matches 10 bases. The CDR3 runs to 18 residues. CDR1 is KGHDR and CDR2 is SFDVKD in the germline V gene. V was clipped by 4 bases and J by 4 bases; unmatched bases: 12. CDR3 residues: CATSENNLSGRKYNEQFF. In DNA form, the CDR3 reads TGTGCCACCAGTGAGAATAACCTTAGCGGGAGGAAATACAATGAGCAGTTCTTC.

The chain carries TRBV6-5 and TRBJ2-1; maybe TRBD2 (6 bases). The CDR3 is 14 amino acids. Per germline, CDR1 MNHEY and CDR2 SVGAGI. V lost 11 bases and J 4 bases, leaving 18 bases between the germline ends. CDR3 DNA sequence: TGTGCCGCTGGGGCTAGCGCGGAGTACAATGAGCAGTTCTTC. Amino acids: CAAGASAEYNEQFF.

The chain links TRBV2 to TRBJ2-3; a possible D gene is TRBD2 (6 bases). V lost 7 bases and J 2 bases, leaving 7 bases between the germline ends. Germline CDR1 SNHLY, CDR2 FYNNEI. CDR3 length equals 12 residues. The CDR3 here is CASTGDTDTQYF. The CDR3 bases are TGTGCCAGCACGGGGGACACAGATACGCAGTATTTT.

This clone was counted a single time. The V call is TRBV7-2, the J call TRBJ2-1; 7 bases match TRBD2. The CDR3 has 16 residues. In germline, CDR1 is SGHTA, CDR2 FQGNSA. V dropped 4 bases and J dropped 8; count of bases not matched to a gene: 14. Written as DNA, the CDR3 is TGTGCCAGCAGCTCCCATCCAGGACTAGTTCGTCATGAGCAGTTCTTC. It yields the protein CASSSHPGLVRHEQFF.

The CDR3: CASSAPLGPQETQYF. CDR3 DNA: TGTGCCAGCAGTGCACCCTTGGGGCCCCAAGAGACCCAGTACTTC. The rearrangement links TRBV25-1 to TRBJ2-5; D perhaps matches TRBD1 (5 bases). This CDR3 has 15 amino acids. V gave up 4 bases and J gave up 1 base, with 13 bases separating them. CDR1 is MGHDK and CDR2 is SYGVNS in the germline V gene.

V and J are TRBV5-1 and TRBJ2-1, with no clear D. Germline lookup yields CDR1 SGHRS and CDR2 YFSETQ. The CDR3 consists of 14 residues. Trimming stripped 2 bases from V and 5 bases from J, with 11 bases between. Here the CDR3 DNA reads TGCGCCAGCAGCTTCGGCGGAATTGACAATGAGCAGTTCTTC. Amino acids: CASSFGGIDNEQFF.

This chain links TRBV7-9 with TRBJ2-1; 7 nucleotides match TRBD1. V trimming: 5 bases; J trimming: 7 bases; junction bases outside the gene matches: 8. Germline loops: CDR1 SEHNR, CDR2 FQNEAQ (reference sequence). The CDR3 extends over 14 amino acids. The CDR3 DNA reads as TGTGCCAGCAGCCTAAGAACAGGGGTTAATGAGCAGTTCTTC. Protein sequence: CASSLRTGVNEQFF.

V and J are TRBV19 and TRBJ1-6, with no clear D. The CDR3 loop spans 15 amino acids. Trimming shortened V by 3 bases and J by 10 bases, and 16 bases separated the two germline ends. Per the germline V gene, CDR1 is LNHDA and CDR2 is SQIVND (reference sequence). This CDR3 reads CASSIRGQADSPLHF. In DNA form, the CDR3 reads TGTGCCAGTAGTATCAGAGGGCAAGCCGACTCACCCCTCCACTTT.

The gene calls are TRBV6-5 and TRBJ1-1; D remains ambiguous. Between the trimmed V and J ends, which lost 0 bases and 6 bases, there was a span of 8 bases. Germline CDR1 is MNHEY and CDR2 is SVGAGI. The length of the CDR3 is 13 residues. The CDR3 nucleotides are TGTGCCAGCAGTTACTCGTACAATTCTGAAGCTTTCTTT. This codes for CASSYSYNSEAFF.

The chain has TRBV9 and TRBJ2-1, with TRBD2 identical over 8 bases. This CDR3 comprises 15 residues. Per germline, CDR1 SGDLS and CDR2 YYNGEE. The J segment lost 5 bases and the V segment lost 0 bases, leaving 4 bases of the junction unmatched. The CDR3 protein is CASSVASGGDNEQFF. CDR3 nucleotide sequence: TGTGCCAGCAGCGTAGCAAGCGGGGGAGACAATGAGCAGTTCTTC.

The rearrangement uses TRBV15 and TRBJ1-6; 8 bases map to TRBD1. V was pared by 5 bases and J by 7 bases, with 7 bases of the junction left unmatched. Germline CDR1 LNHNV, CDR2 YYDKDF (reference sequence). This CDR3 contains 15 residues. CDR3 loop: CATSGGQEINSPLHF. The CDR3 DNA reads as TGTGCCACCAGCGGGGGACAGGAGATAAATTCACCCCTCCACTTT.

The gene calls are TRBV29-1 and TRBJ1-1; no clear D. The CDR3 spans 11 residues. Germline CDR1 SQVTM, CDR2 ANQGSEA. V was trimmed by 6 bases and J by 7 bases, leaving 12 bases between them. CDR3 nucleotides: TGCAGCGTGGCGCACGATGTTGAAGCTTTCTTT. Translated: CSVAHDVEAFF.

The chain carries TRBV10-3 and TRBJ2-7; 7 nucleotides match TRBD1. This CDR3 is 12 amino acids long. Germline V gives CDR1 ENHRY, CDR2 SYGVKD. V dropped 4 bases and J dropped 3; count of bases not matched to a gene: 0. The CDR3, as DNA: TGTGCCATCAGTGGACAGGGCTACGAGCAGTACTTC. Amino acids: CAISGQGYEQYF.

CDR3 sequence reads: CASSPTVLATQYF. DNA of the CDR3: TGTGCCAGTAGCCCCACCGTTCTAGCGACCCAGTACTTC. The chain is built from TRBV19 and TRBJ2-5, with TRBD2 as a possible D gene (5 bases). The CDR3 has 13 residues. Per the germline V gene, CDR1 is LNHDA and CDR2 is SQIVND (reference sequence). Trimming took 6 bases from V and 7 from J, leaving 15 bases between them.

This chain joins TRBV5-1 and TRBJ2-1, with a tentative D call TRBD1 (6 bases). Germline lookup yields CDR1 SGHRS and CDR2 YFSETQ. The CDR3 length is 16 residues. The V gene lost 3 bases and the J gene lost 0 bases, with 13 bases spanning the gap. In nucleotides, the CDR3 is TGCGCCAGCAGCTCAAGTACAGGGCTCTCCTACAATGAGCAGTTCTTC. Translated: CASSSSTGLSYNEQFF.

The rearrangement uses TRBV5-1 and TRBJ2-7; D call uncertain. CDR3 length: 18 residues. Trimming took 4 bases from V and 0 from J, leaving 23 bases between them. Germline loops: CDR1 SGHRS, CDR2 YFSETQ. The CDR3 DNA reads as TGCGCCAGCAGCCAACCGGCCACTTCAGGCCGTTCCTCCTACGAGCAGTACTTC. This translates into CASSQPATSGRSSYEQYF.

A remark on this clone: The same CDR3 can be traced to other DNA sequences in this sample. This chain links TRBV30 with TRBJ1-5; D is unresolved. The V gene's germline CDR1 is GTSNPN and CDR2 SVGIG (reference sequence). The V end lost 0 bases, the J end lost 2 bases, and 8 bases lay between the germline ends. This CDR3 is built from 14 residues. CDR3 nucleotides: TGTGCCTGGAGTGTATCCGGCGGCAATCAGCCCCAGCATTTT. It yields the protein CAWSVSGGNQPQHF.

This chain connects TRBV28 to TRBJ2-5; D possibly corresponds to TRBD1 (5 bases). Trimming removed 3 bases from V and 5 bases from J, with 13 bases in between. The germline V gene has CDR1 MDHEN and CDR2 SYDVKM. CDR3 length: 14 residues. This CDR3 is CASSLFRGRETQYF. In DNA, the CDR3 is TGTGCCAGCAGTTTGTTTAGGGGTCGGGAGACCCAGTACTTC. Drawing the rest from reference TRBV28 and TRBJ2-5, the complete variable domain is DVKVTQSSRYLVKRTGEKVFLECVQDMDHENMFWYRQDPGLGLRLIYFSYDVKMKEKGDIPEGYSVSREKKERFSLILESASTNQTSMYLCASSLFRGRETQYFGPGTRLLVL.

The rearrangement joins TRBV25-1 to TRBJ2-1; D gene unclear. V was cut by 3 bases and J by 10 bases, with 4 bases left in between. CDR1 and CDR2 from the germline V gene are MGHDK and SYGVNS. The CDR3 sequence is 10 residues long. The chain's CDR3 is CASSDREQFF. The DNA for the CDR3 is TGTGCCAGCAGTGATCGAGAGCAGTTCTTC.